This TCR beta chain was sequenced during a study of monozygotic twins with inflammatory bowel disease (dated by TCRdb to 2018 to 2020). With respect to the entire study: The complete study included 28 monozygotic twin pairs: 19 IBD-discordant Danish pairs and nine German pairs, of which four were IBD-concordant and five were IBD-discordant. The search for disease-associated traits relied mainly on comparing, within discordant pairs, IBD patients with their genetically identical healthy co-twins. Each individual had, on average, about 151 000 unique TCRalpha sequences and 181 000 unique TCRbeta sequences available for analysis.

Inclusive of the bounding cysteine and phenylalanine, the CDR3 is 17 residues long. There is no recorded DNA. Sequences LNHNV (CDR1) and YYDKDF (CDR2) are obtained from the germline V gene (reference sequence). As to this clonotype: It lacks a known antigen.

Library preparation employed 5' RACE. Preparation of each TCR library used approximately 3,700 ng of total RNA. For each sample, cDNA synthesis was carried out in eight separate reactions using SMARTScribe reverse transcriptase. During cDNA synthesis, unique molecular identifiers containing a 6-nucleotide sample barcode were introduced by template switching. TCRalpha and TCRbeta cDNA was amplified by two nested PCRs of approximately 17 and 9 cycles, with bead purification after each PCR. Before amplification, the cDNA was both treated with uracil DNA-glycosylase and purified with the QIAquick PCR purification kit. In the second PCR, Illumina TruSeq-compatible adapters and sample-specific barcodes were added. Library quality and concentration were checked on TapeStation and Qubit, and libraries were pooled at about 4.9 ng each. Pooled libraries were sequenced on an Illumina HiSeq2500 single-index Rapid Run with 2 x 100 bp reads and custom sequencing primers. As for how the authors treated the data: MiGEC version 1.2.6 was used for UMI-based consensus assembly to correct PCR and sequencing errors. MiXCR version 2.1.1 was used to carry out V(D)J alignment, clonotype assembly and CDR3 extraction. To normalise gene usage, clonotype sharing and MAIT/NKT TCR abundance, the top 1000, 10 000 and 20 000 clonotypes in each sample were analysed. Diversity was computed as the inverse Simpson index with the vegan R package after downsampling to 27 000 UMIs. Paired Mann-Whitney U tests on discordant twin pairs were used, with Benjamini-Hochberg multiple-testing correction. TCRdb reanalyzed the reads, keeping one entry per CDR3 protein sequence and omitting DNA. For this entry, the V and J calls and clone size follow TCRdb and not the study's own pipeline. For this sample, the table gives around 380,000 distinct CDR3 sequences. The ten largest clones capture less than 2.5% of the sample.

The study at large found these results: Repertoire similarity did not differ between concordant and discordant twins, which could be due to limited statistical power. No single strong signal or clonotype linked to IBD turned up in the results, so the idea that one exists was not supported. Compared with healthy twins, IBD patients shared fewer clonotypes with other individuals, and the difference was most pronounced in patients with signs of disease activity. The analysis was unable to tell different T cell subtypes apart. Because patients were on differing immunosuppressive treatments, the repertoires may have picked up extra background noise and inter-individual variability. A decrease in TCRbeta repertoire diversity, as measured by inverse Simpson index, was observed in IBD patients compared with their healthy co-twins.

A roughly 2.5 ml peripheral blood sample was drawn into PAXgene tubes per donor and stored at -80°C. Without T cell sorting, total RNA was isolated from whole blood using the PAXgene blood miRNA kit on an automated QIAcube. Peripheral blood from monozygotic twin pairs who were concordant or discordant for inflammatory bowel disease underwent deep TCRalpha and TCRbeta repertoire profiling using unique molecular barcoding. Smoking habits were recorded for all twin pairs, and each individual was classified as a current, former or never smoker. This receptor was taken from a human donor with ulcerative colitis or Crohn's disease, or a healthy co-twin of an affected twin (not recorded which). The specimen was blood. The chain links TRBV15 with TRBJ1-3. This receptor has the CDR3 CATSRDPPTRGGNTIYF.